This T cell receptor beta chain was obtained from a study of blood T cell repertoires in COVID-19. Study-level information: COVID-19 samples from acute and convalescent phases originated in the United States, Italy and Spain. From T cells, B-cell-depleted T cells, or PBMCs came the material, which was cDNA or gDNA.

In the study's own analysis: Nucleated cell counts were estimated from reference gene primer amplification. Some clones are missing from TCRdb's copy, which holds only in-frame ones; the method was immunoSEQ multiplex PCR. That table supplies the V and J calls and clone size; D and trimming were determined from the DNA. The data show about 190,000 clones, with around 84% seen just once and 13% to 15% held by the top ten. V shed 4 bases and J 5 bases; nucleotides not matched to a gene: 4. This CDR3 is 14 amino acids long. Per germline, CDR1 SNHLY and CDR2 FYNNEI. The sequence derives from a man younger than 45 with active or convalescent COVID-19. The specimen was peripheral blood. The chain has TRBV2 and TRBJ2-2; 7 bases agree with TRBD1. CDR3 in DNA: TGTGCCAGCAGTGGACAGGGCCTTACCGGGGAGCTGTTTTTT. It codes for CASSGQGLTGELFF.